The next 20 T cell receptor beta chains were all read from a single sample in a study of siplizumab effects on memory and regulatory T cells. Produced via immunoSEQ multiplex PCR; TCRdb's table is partial and in-frame only. The sample carries about 100,000 clones, about 91% recorded once. Sequencing input: Tregs sorted from blood. The receptors here all came from a human donor in good health.

This clone is a singleton in its sample. The V gene is TRBV2, the J gene TRBJ2-5, with 8 bases matching TRBD2. Germline loops: CDR1 SNHLY, CDR2 FYNNEI. J gave up 6 bases and V 0 bases, and 6 bases lay outside the gene matches. The CDR3 loop spans 15 amino acids. CDR3 amino acids: CASSEASGSRKTQYF. The CDR3 DNA is TGTGCCAGCAGTGAAGCGAGCGGGAGCCGTAAGACCCAGTACTTC.

The rearrangement links TRBV6-1 to TRBJ2-5; 8 nucleotides agree with TRBD1. CDR3 length: 14 residues. The V and J ends lost 7 bases and 5 bases, in that order; junction bases with no gene match: 9. CDR1 and CDR2 (germline): MNHNS, SASEGT. In nucleotides, the CDR3 is TGTGCCAGCAAACTGGACAGGGCGGCGGAGACCCAGTACTTC. Its translation: CASKLDRAAETQYF.

This clone was observed a single time. Here the CDR3 reads CASSQGSLAGENIQYF. The DNA of the CDR3 is TGTGCCAGCAGCCAAGGCTCCCTAGCGGGGGAAAACATTCAGTACTTC. The chain joins TRBV4-2 to TRBJ2-4; 10 bases align to TRBD2. The germline CDR1 and CDR2 sequences are LGHNA and YNFKEQ. The CDR3 spans 16 residues. The V segment lost 1 base and the J segment 5 bases; nucleotides outside the gene matches: 5.

V usage is TRBV12-5 and J usage is TRBJ1-4; possibly TRBD1 for D (5 bases). Per the germline V gene, CDR1 is LGHNT and CDR2 is FRNRAP. V dropped 0 bases and J dropped 4 bases, with 15 bases sitting between them. The CDR3 has 17 residues. CDR3 sequence: CASGLVPGGSRNEKLFF. The CDR3 coding sequence is TGTGCTAGTGGTTTGGTACCCGGGGGAAGCCGTAATGAAAAACTGTTTTTT.

The chain links TRBV5-1 to TRBJ2-3; the D gene could be TRBD1 or TRBD2 (5 bases each). Deletions cut 3 bases from V and 10 bases from J, with 18 bases between. CDR3 length: 14 residues. The germline CDR1 and CDR2 sequences are SGHRS and YFSETQ. The CDR3 sequence is CASSYYTQGTAQYF. Written as DNA, the CDR3 is TGCGCCAGCAGCTATTACACTCAAGGGACGGCGCAGTATTTT.

The chain employs TRBV10-1 and TRBJ2-1; 9 nucleotides match TRBD1. This CDR3 is 15 amino acids long. Germline values: CDR1 WNHNN, CDR2 SYGVQD (reference sequence). J lost 7 bases, V lost 4 bases, and 8 bases had no gene match. The CDR3 loop reads CASSGQGEYWNEQFF. DNA of the CDR3: TGCGCCAGCAGTGGACAGGGGGAGTATTGGAATGAGCAGTTCTTC.

The chain combines TRBV2 with TRBJ2-1; TRBD2 matches at 10 bases. The germline gives CDR1 SNHLY, CDR2 FYNNEI. This CDR3 is built from 18 residues. J gave up 4 bases and V 2 bases, and 11 bases lay outside the gene matches. As DNA, the CDR3 is TGTGCCAGCAGTGAATTGGGACTAGCGTCGGGAAGGTACAATGAGCAGTTCTTC. Translated: CASSELGLASGRYNEQFF.

This chain links TRBV7-2 with TRBJ1-3, with TRBD1 matching 10 bases. Trimming at V came to 5 bases and at J to 4 bases, leaving 17 bases not matched to a gene. Germline lookup yields CDR1 SGHTA and CDR2 FQGNSA. CDR3 size: 19 residues. The CDR3, as DNA: TGTGCCAGCAGCCCAATCCGATCAAAGACAGGGGGCTCCGGAAACACCATATATTTT. Translating it yields CASSPIRSKTGGSGNTIYF.

The chain is built from TRBV15 and TRBJ2-1; the match to TRBD2 covers 7 bases. The length of the CDR3 is 16 residues. CDR1 and CDR2 from the germline V gene are LNHNV and YYDKDF (reference sequence). V was pared by 7 bases and J by 7 bases, with 16 bases of the junction left unmatched. The CDR3 region has the DNA TGTGCCACCACCCCCTGGGGGGGAAATCTTAAGAATGAGCAGTTCTTC. The encoded protein is CATTPWGGNLKNEQFF.

The V and J genes are TRBV6-5 and TRBJ2-1, with 13 nucleotides matching TRBD2. This CDR3 spans 15 amino acids. V lost 4 bases, J lost 7 bases, and 4 bases stayed unmatched. Germline CDR1 and CDR2: MNHEY and SVGAGI. The CDR3 loop reads CASSFTSGRANEQFF. The CDR3 DNA reads as TGTGCCAGCAGTTTTACTAGCGGGAGGGCAAATGAGCAGTTCTTC.

In nucleotides, the CDR3 is TGTGCCACCCGCGGACAGTTCACAGATACGCAGTATTTT. This gives the protein CATRGQFTDTQYF. The chain combines TRBV6-1 with TRBJ2-3, with D tentatively TRBD1 (6 bases). The CDR3 contains 13 residues. Trimming left V 10 bases short and J 2 bases short, with 13 bases between. Germline CDR1 reads MNHNS; CDR2 reads SASEGT.

The V gene is TRBV6-5, the J gene TRBJ2-5, with 12 bases that match TRBD2. V shed 2 bases and J 3 bases; nucleotides not matched to a gene: 1. The CDR3 contains 15 residues. The germline gives CDR1 MNHEY, CDR2 SVGAGI. The CDR3 DNA reads as TGTGCCAGCAGTTACCGACTAGCGGGGGAAGAGACCCAGTACTTC. Translated, it gives CASSYRLAGEETQYF.

The V and J genes are TRBV6-1 and TRBJ2-3; TRBD1 is a possible D gene (6 bases). Between the trimmed V and J ends, which lost 4 bases and 1 base, there was a span of 9 bases. CDR1 is MNHNS and CDR2 is SASEGT in the germline V gene. This CDR3 comprises 14 residues. The CDR3 protein is CASSVRGGTDTQYF. The CDR3 nucleotides are TGTGCCAGCAGTGTCAGGGGAGGCACAGATACGCAGTATTTT.

The chain combines TRBV19 with TRBJ2-2, with D unclear. V was shortened by 6 bases and J by 0 bases, with 11 bases between the two germline ends. Germline V CDR1 and CDR2: LNHDA, SQIVND (reference sequence). The CDR3 is 15 residues long. CDR3: CASRSGTANTGELFF. The CDR3 nucleotides read TGTGCCAGTAGATCTGGTACAGCGAACACCGGGGAGCTGTTTTTT.

This chain links TRBV19 with TRBJ1-2; D is uncertain. Trimming shortened V by 6 bases and J by 4 bases, and 15 bases separated the two germline ends. CDR1 and CDR2 (germline): LNHDA, SQIVND (reference sequence). The CDR3 is made up of 14 amino acids. The CDR3 bases are TGTGCCAGTAGCAGAGCCTCTACCGCCTATGGCTACACCTTC. Translating it yields CASSRASTAYGYTF.

The rearrangement uses TRBV2 and TRBJ1-3; D unresolved. The CDR3 covers 12 residues. Germline-derived CDR1 and CDR2 are SNHLY and FYNNEI. The V and J ends lost 1 base and 7 bases respectively, with 5 bases between them. The CDR3 loop is CASSEGGNTIYF. CDR3 DNA: TGTGCCAGCAGTGAAGGTGGGAACACCATATATTTT.

This chain joins TRBV10-3 and TRBJ1-1; 7 nucleotides align to TRBD1. Germline V gives CDR1 ENHRY, CDR2 SYGVKD. The CDR3 is made up of 11 amino acids. J lost 5 bases, V lost 8 bases, and 2 bases had no gene match. The CDR3 DNA is TGTGCCATCGCAGGGGGGACTGAAGCTTTCTTT. Protein product: CAIAGGTEAFF.

The chain recombines TRBV28 with TRBJ1-5; D gene uncertain. The CDR3 has 15 residues. Germline lookup yields CDR1 MDHEN and CDR2 SYDVKM. Trimming shortened V by 3 bases and J by 4 bases, and 13 bases separated the two germline ends. Here the CDR3 reads CASSLVKSPNQPQHF. The CDR3 DNA reads TGTGCCAGCAGTTTGGTGAAGAGCCCGAATCAGCCCCAGCATTTT. Together with reference TRBV28 and TRBJ1-5, the CDR3 gives the full variable domain: DVKVTQSSRYLVKRTGEKVFLECVQDMDHENMFWYRQDPGLGLRLIYFSYDVKMKEKGDIPEGYSVSREKKERFSLILESASTNQTSMYLCASSLVKSPNQPQHFGDGTRLSIL.

Concerning this clone itself: This CDR3 is also generated by other DNA sequences in the sample. The chain couples TRBV5-1 to TRBJ2-3; D is undetermined. Germline assignment: CDR1 SGHRS and CDR2 YFSETQ. Trimming cost V 1 base and J 0 bases, with 6 bases left between them. This CDR3 has 14 amino acids. The CDR3 DNA follows: TGCGCCAGCAGCTTGACAAAGAGCACAGATACGCAGTATTTT. This gives the protein CASSLTKSTDTQYF. Looking up the rest from reference TRBV5-1 and TRBJ2-3 gives the full variable domain: KAGVTQTPRYLIKTRGQQVTLSCSPISGHRSVSWYQQTPGQGLQFLFEYFSETQRNKGNFPGRFSGRQFSNSRSEMNVSTLELGDSALYLCASSLTKSTDTQYFGPGTRLTVL.

The V gene is TRBV6-5, the J gene TRBJ1-3; no definite D call. The V end was cut by 6 bases, the J end by 0 bases, with 9 bases between. CDR3 size: 14 residues. Germline V CDR1 and CDR2: MNHEY, SVGAGI. CDR3 bases: TGTGCCAGCAGACCGACTCACTCTGGAAACACCATATATTTT. Its translation: CASRPTHSGNTIYF.